Here is one T cell receptor (beta chain) with its context. The sample comes from a study of CD8+CD57+ T cells in acquired aplastic anemia. The germline V and J ends were trimmed by 7 bases and 3 bases, with 15 bases remaining between them. There are 14 residues in the CDR3. CDR3 and TCR beta VDJ profiling relied on genomic DNA as the template. TCRdb re-analysed the reads in MiXCR, keeping a single row per CDR3 protein. This sample has over 150,000 distinct CDR3 sequences, with 60% to 80% found just once. Patients included in sequencing had previously demonstrated CD8+CD57+ cell expansion by flow cytometry. Diagnosis of severe acquired aplastic anemia applied to all patients.

This chain uses TRBV12-3 or TRBV12-4 with TRBJ1-1, with D perhaps matching TRBD1 (5 bases). The origin of this receptor is a human donor with aplastic anemia. The sequenced sample consisted of sorted CD4+, CD8+, or CD8+CD57+ T cells (not recorded which) from PBMCs. The CDR3 loop reads CASTVRGGYTEAFF. CDR3 sequence (DNA): TGTGCCAGCACCGTTCGGGGGGGTTACACTGAAGCTTTCTTT.